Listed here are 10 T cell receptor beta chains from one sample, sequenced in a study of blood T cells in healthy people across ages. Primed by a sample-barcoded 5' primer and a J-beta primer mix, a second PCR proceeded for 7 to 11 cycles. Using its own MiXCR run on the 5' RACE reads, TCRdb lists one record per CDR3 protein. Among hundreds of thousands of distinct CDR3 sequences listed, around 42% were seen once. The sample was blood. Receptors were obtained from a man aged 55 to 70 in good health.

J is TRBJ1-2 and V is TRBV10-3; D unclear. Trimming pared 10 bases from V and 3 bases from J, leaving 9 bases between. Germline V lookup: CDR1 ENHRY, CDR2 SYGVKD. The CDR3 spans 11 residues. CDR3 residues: CATWTDYGYTF. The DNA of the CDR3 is TGTGCCACCTGGACTGACTATGGCTACACCTTC.

DNA for the CDR3: TGTGCCAGCAGTTTAAGCTTCGCCGAGCAGTACTTC. It encodes CASSLSFAEQYF. This chain links TRBV12-3 or TRBV12-4 with TRBJ2-7; D is unresolved. The V end was cut by 2 bases, the J end by 6 bases, with 8 bases between. This CDR3 has 12 residues.

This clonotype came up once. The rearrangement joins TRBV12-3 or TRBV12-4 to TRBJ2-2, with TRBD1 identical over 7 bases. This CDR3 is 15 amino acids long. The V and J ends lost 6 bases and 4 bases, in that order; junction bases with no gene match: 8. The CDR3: CASSDRQGRTGELFF. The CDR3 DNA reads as TGTGCCAGCAGCGACCGACAGGGTCGCACCGGGGAGCTGTTTTTT.

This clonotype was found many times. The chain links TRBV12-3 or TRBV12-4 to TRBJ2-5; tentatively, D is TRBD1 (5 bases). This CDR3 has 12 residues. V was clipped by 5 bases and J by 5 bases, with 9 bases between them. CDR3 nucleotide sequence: TGTGCCAGCAGTCCGCAGGGTGAGACCCAGTACTTC. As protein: CASSPQGETQYF.

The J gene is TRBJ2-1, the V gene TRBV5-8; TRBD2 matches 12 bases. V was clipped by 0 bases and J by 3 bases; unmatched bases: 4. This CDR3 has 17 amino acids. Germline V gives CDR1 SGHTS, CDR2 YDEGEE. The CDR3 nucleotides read TGTGCCAGCAGCTTGGAACGGACTAGCGGGGACTACAATGAGCAGTTCTTC. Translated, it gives CASSLERTSGDYNEQFF. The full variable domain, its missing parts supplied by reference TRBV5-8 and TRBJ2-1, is EAGVTQSPTHLIKTRGQQATLRCSPISGHTSVYWYQQALGLGLQFLLWYDEGEERNRGNFPPRFSGRQFPNYSSELNVNALELEDSALYLCASSLERTSGDYNEQFFGPGTRLTVL.

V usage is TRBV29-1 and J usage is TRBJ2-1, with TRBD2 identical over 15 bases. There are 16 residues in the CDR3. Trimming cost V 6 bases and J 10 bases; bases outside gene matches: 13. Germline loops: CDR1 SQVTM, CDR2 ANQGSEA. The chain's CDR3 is CSVLGLAGGSPQEQFF. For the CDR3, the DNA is TGCAGCGTCCTCGGACTAGCGGGGGGGTCCCCCCAGGAGCAGTTCTTC.

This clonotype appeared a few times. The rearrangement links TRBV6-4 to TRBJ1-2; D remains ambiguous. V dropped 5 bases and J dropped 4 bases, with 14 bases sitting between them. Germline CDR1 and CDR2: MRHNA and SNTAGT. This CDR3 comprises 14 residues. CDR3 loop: CASSSEAYSYGYTF. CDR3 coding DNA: TGTGCCAGCAGTTCCGAAGCATATTCCTATGGCTACACCTTC.

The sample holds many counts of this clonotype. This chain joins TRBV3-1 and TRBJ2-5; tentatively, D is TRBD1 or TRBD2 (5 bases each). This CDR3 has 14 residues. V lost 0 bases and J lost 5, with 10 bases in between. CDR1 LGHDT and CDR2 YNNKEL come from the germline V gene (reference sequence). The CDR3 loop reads CASSQDHGTETQYF. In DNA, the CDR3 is TGTGCCAGCAGCCAAGATCATGGGACGGAGACCCAGTACTTC.

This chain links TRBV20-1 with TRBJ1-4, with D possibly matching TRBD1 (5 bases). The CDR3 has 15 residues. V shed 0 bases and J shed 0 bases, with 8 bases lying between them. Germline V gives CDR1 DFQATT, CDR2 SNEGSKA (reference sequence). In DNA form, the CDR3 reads TGCAGTGCTAGAGAAACAGGCACAACTAATGAAAAACTGTTTTTT. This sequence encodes CSARETGTTNEKLFF.

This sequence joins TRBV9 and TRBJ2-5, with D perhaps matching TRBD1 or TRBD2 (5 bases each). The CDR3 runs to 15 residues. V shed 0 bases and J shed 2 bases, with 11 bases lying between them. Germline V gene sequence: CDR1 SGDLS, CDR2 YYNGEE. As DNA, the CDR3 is TGTGCCAGCAGCGTAGCTACGGGGCCGCAAGAGACCCAGTACTTC. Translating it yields CASSVATGPQETQYF. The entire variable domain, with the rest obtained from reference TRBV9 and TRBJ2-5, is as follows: DSGVTQTPKHLITATGQRVTLRCSPRSGDLSVYWYQQSLDQGLQFLIQYYNGEERAKGNILERFSAQQFPDLHSELNLSSLELGDSALYFCASSVATGPQETQYFGPGTRLLVL.